Listed here is a single T cell receptor (beta chain). The data were produced by immunoSEQ multiplex PCR, yet TCRdb's version contains in-frame clones alone and is incomplete. Among about 99,000 clones, about four fifths were seen once, and the ten largest hold about 12%. The germline V gene encodes CDR1 SGHRS and CDR2 YFSETQ. The length of the CDR3 is 16 residues. V was clipped by 4 bases and J by 0 bases; unmatched bases: 7. This entry comes from a study of blood T cell repertoires in COVID-19. Across the study: From the United States, Italy and Spain came samples of acute and convalescent COVID-19.

This sequence was found in a human donor in a cohort sampled during active COVID-19. V gene TRBV5-1 combines with J gene TRBJ1-3; TRBD1 matches 7 bases. Sequencing was done on a sample of peripheral blood. The CDR3 coding sequence is TGCGCCAGCAGCGATGGACAGGCTGTCTCTGGAAACACCATATATTTT. Translation: CASSDGQAVSGNTIYF.